This entry is about one T cell receptor (beta chain). The clone's antigen remains unknown. Base-call qualities are not available, and no considerably larger clone is one nucleotide away. This specimen comes from a study of T cell clones after liver transplantation (dated by TCRdb to the late 2010s). Study-wide context: The samples were obtained from ITN030ST, a randomized trial that attempted immunosuppression withdrawal within 2 years after liver transplantation. After a pre-transplant mixed lymphocyte reaction, TCRbeta sequencing was used to pinpoint donor-reactive T cell clones, which were subsequently tracked in post-transplant blood. As an antigen-independent comparator for the donor-reactive sequences, third party-reactive TCRbeta sequences from pre-transplant MLRs were identified as well. Of the eight recipients, a few were HCV-positive, while the remaining recipients had been transplanted for non-autoimmune, non-viral indications. Until randomization at 12-24 months post-transplant, subjects were given standard immunosuppression, with no induction therapy. Tolerance was defined as complete withdrawal of immunosuppression for at least one year without a rise in liver enzymes beyond twice the upper limit of normal. Blood samples were collected pre-transplant, pre-randomization before withdrawal, and post-randomization after either full withdrawal or failed withdrawal. The study cohort included 8 liver transplant recipients, of whom 3 were classified as tolerant and 5 as non-tolerant. Overall results and qualifications from the work: In most of the 8 subjects, circulating donor-reactive CD4 TCRbeta sequences decreased significantly after transplant, regardless of tolerance or HCV status. The conclusions were preliminary, being limited by small, heterogeneous patient numbers and by non-standardized post-transplant time points. When repertoire turnover was taken into account, detection of donor-reactive sequences was significantly reduced in 7 of 8 subjects for CD4 and in 8 of 8 subjects for CD8. Donor-reactive sequences declined more than third party-reactive ones, suggesting partial antigen-specific deletion unrelated to withdrawal success. Without allograft tissue specimens, donor-reactive T cells may have migrated into the graft rather than being deleted. Low numbers of available donor cells limited the measurable donor-reactive repertoire in two subjects.

Unstimulated PBMCs, after thawing, were stained for CD3, CD4 and CD8 and then FACS-sorted into CD3+CD4+ and CD3+CD8+ populations. Randomization to immunosuppression withdrawal applied to every one of the 8 studied subjects. Genomic DNA was isolated with the Qiagen DNeasy Blood and Tissue Kit. High-throughput TCRbeta CDR3 sequencing of frozen genomic DNA was performed by immunoSEQ, with PCR amplification, mapping, bias correction and internal controls included. Per the source publication's procedure: Productive rearrangements were kept, and unique TCRbeta sequences were defined by CDR3 nucleotide sequence plus V and J gene. A sequence counted as donor-reactive only if the sequence showed at least 5-fold expansion in CFSE-low cells compared with unstimulated pre-transplant cells and had a frequency of at least 0.01%. To ensure at least 90% detection power, minimum frequency thresholds were set for each subject based on that subject's lowest-template unstimulated sample. Jensen-Shannon divergence between the top 1000 TCRbeta sequences post- versus pre-transplant served as the measure of repertoire turnover. Changes in detection of donor-reactive sequences were tested with two-sided Fisher's exact tests. Sourced from immuneACCESS, this table was stored by TCRdb with only in-frame sequences that have V and J called. A share of the clones is absent; for the studies checked, an unresolved V gene accounts for under half, and the remainder has no known explanation. The V and J calls and clone size come from that table; D and trimming were worked out from the DNA. This sample lists around 20,000 clones; around 91% were detected once. The ten most abundant clones make up approximately 12% of the sample.

Sequences MNHEY (CDR1) and SMNVEV (CDR2) are obtained from the germline V gene (reference sequence). From cysteine to phenylalanine, the CDR3 is 15 amino acids long. The entry retains the CDR3 DNA only, 45 bases that are in frame from base 1. The source of this sequence is a human patient who received a liver transplant. Following transplantation, part of the T cell population may be supplied by the graft donor rather than the patient. The chain was built from TRBV27 and TRBJ2-7, with TRBD1 tentatively as D gene (10 bases match). The sequenced sample was CD8+ T cells from blood, obtained around 42 months after liver transplant. The nucleotide sequence is given as TGTGCGGTTCGGGCGGGGGGGACAGGGGTCTACGAGCAGTACTTC. Translated, it reads CAVRAGGTGVYEQYF.